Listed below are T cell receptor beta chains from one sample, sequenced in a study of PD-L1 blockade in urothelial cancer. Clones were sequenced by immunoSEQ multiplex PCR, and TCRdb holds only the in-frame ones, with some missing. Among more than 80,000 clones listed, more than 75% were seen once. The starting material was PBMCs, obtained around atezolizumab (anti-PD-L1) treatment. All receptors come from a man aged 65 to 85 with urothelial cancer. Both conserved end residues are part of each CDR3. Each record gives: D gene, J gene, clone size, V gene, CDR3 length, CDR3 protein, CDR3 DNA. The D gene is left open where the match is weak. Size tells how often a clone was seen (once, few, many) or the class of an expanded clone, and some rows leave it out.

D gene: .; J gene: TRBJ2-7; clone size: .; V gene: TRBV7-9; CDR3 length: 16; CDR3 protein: CASSFGSVGEPYEQYF; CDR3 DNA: TGTGCCAGCAGCTTTGGTAGTGTCGGGGAACCCTACGAGCAGTACTTC
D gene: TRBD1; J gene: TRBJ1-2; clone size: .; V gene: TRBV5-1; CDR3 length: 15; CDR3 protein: CASSFTGTGFDGYTF; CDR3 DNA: TGCGCCAGCAGTTTTACCGGGACAGGGTTCGATGGCTACACCTTC
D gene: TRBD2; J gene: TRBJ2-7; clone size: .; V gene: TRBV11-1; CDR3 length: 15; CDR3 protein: CASSLASGRALEQYF; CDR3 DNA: TGTGCCAGCAGCTTAGCTAGCGGGAGGGCCCTCGAGCAGTACTTC
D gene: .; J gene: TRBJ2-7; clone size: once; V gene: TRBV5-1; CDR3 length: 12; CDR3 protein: CASSTPPDEQYF; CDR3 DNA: TGCGCCAGCAGCACCCCACCAGACGAGCAGTACTTC
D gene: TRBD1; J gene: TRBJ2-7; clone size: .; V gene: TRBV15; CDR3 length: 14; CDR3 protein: CATSNRGRIYEQYF; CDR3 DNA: TGTGCCACCAGCAACAGGGGGCGCATCTACGAGCAGTACTTC
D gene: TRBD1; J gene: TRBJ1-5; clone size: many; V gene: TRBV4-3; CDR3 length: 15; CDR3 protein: CASSQDQGGNQPQHF; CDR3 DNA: TGCGCCAGCAGCCAAGATCAGGGGGGCAATCAGCCCCAGCATTTT
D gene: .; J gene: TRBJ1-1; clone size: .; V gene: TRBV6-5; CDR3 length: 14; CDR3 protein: CASSLLQGNTEAFF; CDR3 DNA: TGTGCCAGCAGTCTATTACAGGGAAACACTGAAGCTTTCTTT
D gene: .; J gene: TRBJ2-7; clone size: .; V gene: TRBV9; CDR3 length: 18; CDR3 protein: CASSVEAPTTGSPYEQYF; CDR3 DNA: TGTGCCAGCAGCGTAGAGGCCCCTACGACAGGTTCTCCCTACGAGCAGTACTTC
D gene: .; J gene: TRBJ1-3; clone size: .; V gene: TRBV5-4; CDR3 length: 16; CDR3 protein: CASSPGGLRSGNTIYF; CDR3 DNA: TGTGCCAGCAGCCCCGGGGGGCTACGCTCTGGAAACACCATATATTTT
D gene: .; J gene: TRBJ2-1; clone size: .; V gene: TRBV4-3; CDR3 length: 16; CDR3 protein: CASSQVIGRDYNEQFF; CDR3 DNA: TGCGCCAGCAGCCAAGTTATCGGGCGGGATTACAATGAGCAGTTCTTC
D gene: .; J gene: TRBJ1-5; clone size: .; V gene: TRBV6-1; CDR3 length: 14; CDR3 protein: CASSDRTPNQPQHF; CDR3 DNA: TGTGCCAGCAGTGACCGGACACCAAATCAGCCCCAGCATTTT
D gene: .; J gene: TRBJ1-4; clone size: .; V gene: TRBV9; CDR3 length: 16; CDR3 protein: CASSVSTGQPNEKLFF; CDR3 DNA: TGTGCCAGCAGCGTGTCAACTGGACAGCCTAATGAAAAACTGTTTTTT
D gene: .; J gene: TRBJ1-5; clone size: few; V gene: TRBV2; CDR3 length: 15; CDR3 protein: CASSEALGERQPQHF; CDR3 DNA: TGTGCCAGCAGTGAAGCGCTAGGGGAACGCCAGCCCCAGCATTTT
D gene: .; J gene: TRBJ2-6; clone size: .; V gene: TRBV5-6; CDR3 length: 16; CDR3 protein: CASSPGWVSGANVLTF; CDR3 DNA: TGTGCCAGCAGCCCAGGTTGGGTCTCTGGGGCCAACGTCCTGACTTTC
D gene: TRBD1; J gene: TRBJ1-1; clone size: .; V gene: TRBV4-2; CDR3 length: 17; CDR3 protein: CASSLQGTPSRHTEAFF; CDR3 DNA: TGTGCCAGCAGCCTACAGGGGACCCCCTCCCGGCACACTGAAGCTTTCTTT
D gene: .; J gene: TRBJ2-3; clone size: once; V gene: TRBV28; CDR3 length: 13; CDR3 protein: CASSSSSTDTQYF; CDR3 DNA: TGTGCCAGCAGTTCCAGTAGCACAGATACGCAGTATTTT
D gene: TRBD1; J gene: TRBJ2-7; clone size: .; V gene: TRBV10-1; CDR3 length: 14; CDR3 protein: CASSSWDRGHEQYF; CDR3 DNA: TGCGCCAGCAGTTCTTGGGACAGGGGCCACGAGCAGTACTTC
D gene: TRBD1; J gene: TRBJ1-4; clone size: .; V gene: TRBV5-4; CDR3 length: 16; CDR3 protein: CASSSGIQGASEKLFF; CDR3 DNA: TGTGCCAGCAGCTCTGGTATACAGGGGGCAAGTGAAAAACTGTTTTTT
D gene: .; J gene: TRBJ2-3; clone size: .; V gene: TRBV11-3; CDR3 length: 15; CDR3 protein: CASSPGGRGEDTQYF; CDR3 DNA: TGTGCCAGCAGCCCTGGGGGGAGGGGGGAGGATACGCAGTATTTT
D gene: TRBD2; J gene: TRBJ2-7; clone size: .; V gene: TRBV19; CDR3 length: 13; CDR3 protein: CASSSPGGYEQYF; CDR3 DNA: TGTGCCAGTAGTTCGCCGGGGGGCTACGAGCAGTACTTC
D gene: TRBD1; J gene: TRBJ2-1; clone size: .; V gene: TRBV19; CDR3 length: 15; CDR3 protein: CASSVGTGGMNEQFF; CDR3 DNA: TGTGCCAGTAGTGTAGGGACAGGTGGTATGAATGAGCAGTTCTTC
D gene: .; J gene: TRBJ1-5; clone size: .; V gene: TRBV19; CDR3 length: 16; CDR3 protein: CASSIAQTGSNQPQHF; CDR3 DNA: TGTGCCAGTAGTATAGCTCAGACAGGATCGAATCAGCCCCAGCATTTT
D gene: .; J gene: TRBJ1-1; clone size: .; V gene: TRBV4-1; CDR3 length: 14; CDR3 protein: CASSPGQLNTEAFF; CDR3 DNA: TGCGCCAGCAGCCCCGGACAGTTGAACACTGAAGCTTTCTTT
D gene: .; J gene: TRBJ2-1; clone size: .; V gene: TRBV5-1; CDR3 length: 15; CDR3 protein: CASSSDGSSYNEQFF; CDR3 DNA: TGCGCCAGCAGCTCGGACGGGAGCTCCTACAATGAGCAGTTCTTC
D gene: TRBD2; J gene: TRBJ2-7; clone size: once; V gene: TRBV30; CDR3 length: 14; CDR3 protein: CALSSLAGVSEQYF; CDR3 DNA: TGTGCCCTCTCTTCCCTAGCGGGAGTTAGCGAGCAGTACTTC
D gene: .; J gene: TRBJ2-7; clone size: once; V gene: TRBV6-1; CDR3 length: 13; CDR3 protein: CASNRKVSDEQYF; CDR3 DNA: TGTGCCAGCAATCGAAAGGTTAGCGACGAGCAGTACTTC
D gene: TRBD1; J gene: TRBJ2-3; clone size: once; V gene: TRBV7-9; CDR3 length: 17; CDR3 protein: CASSLNLRQGAADTQYF; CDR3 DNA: TGTGCCAGCAGCCTAAACCTTCGACAGGGGGCTGCAGATACGCAGTATTTT
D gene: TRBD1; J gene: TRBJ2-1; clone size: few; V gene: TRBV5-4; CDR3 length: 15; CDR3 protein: CASSRDREGYNEQFF; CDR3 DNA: TGTGCCAGCAGCCGGGACAGGGAAGGCTACAATGAGCAGTTCTTC
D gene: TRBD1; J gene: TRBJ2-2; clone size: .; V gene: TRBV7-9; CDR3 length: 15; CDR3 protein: CASSLEGAGTGELFF; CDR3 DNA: TGTGCCAGCAGCTTAGAGGGGGCCGGTACCGGGGAGCTGTTTTTT
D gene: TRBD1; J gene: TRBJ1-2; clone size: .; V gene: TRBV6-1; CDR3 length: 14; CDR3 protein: CASSLGQANYGYTF; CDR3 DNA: TGTGCCAGCAGTTTGGGACAGGCTAACTATGGCTACACCTTC
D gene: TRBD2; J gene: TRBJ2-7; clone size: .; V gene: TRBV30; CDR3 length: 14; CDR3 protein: CAWRWGLAGYEQYF; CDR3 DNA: TGTGCCTGGAGGTGGGGACTAGCGGGATACGAGCAGTACTTC
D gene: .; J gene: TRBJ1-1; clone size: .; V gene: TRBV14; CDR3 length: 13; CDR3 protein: CASSQGVNTEAFF; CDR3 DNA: TGTGCCAGCAGCCAAGGAGTGAACACTGAAGCTTTCTTT
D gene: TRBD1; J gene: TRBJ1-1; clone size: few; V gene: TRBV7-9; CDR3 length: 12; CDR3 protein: CASSLDRGDAFF; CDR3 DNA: TGTGCCAGCAGTCTAGACAGGGGGGACGCTTTCTTT
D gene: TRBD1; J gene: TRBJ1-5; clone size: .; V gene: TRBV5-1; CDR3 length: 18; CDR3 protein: CASSVTGEETDFNQPQHF; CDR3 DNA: TGCGCCAGCAGCGTGACAGGGGAAGAGACCGATTTTAATCAGCCCCAGCATTTT
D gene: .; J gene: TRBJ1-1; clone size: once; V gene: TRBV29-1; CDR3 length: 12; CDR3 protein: CSAGIGVTEAFF; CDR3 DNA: TGCAGCGCAGGGATAGGAGTCACTGAAGCTTTCTTT
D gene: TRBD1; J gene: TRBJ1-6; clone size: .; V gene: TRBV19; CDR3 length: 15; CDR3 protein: CASSTQQGQDSPLHF; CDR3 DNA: TGTGCCAGTAGTACCCAGCAGGGACAGGATTCACCCCTCCACTTT
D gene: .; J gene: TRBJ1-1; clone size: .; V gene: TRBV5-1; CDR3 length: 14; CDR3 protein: CASSLARFGSEAFF; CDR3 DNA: TGCGCCAGCAGCTTGGCCAGGTTTGGTAGTGAAGCTTTCTTT
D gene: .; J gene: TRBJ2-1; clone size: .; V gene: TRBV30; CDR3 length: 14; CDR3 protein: CAWSRTGERNEQFF; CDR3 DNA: TGTGCCTGGAGCCGCACCGGAGAGAGGAATGAGCAGTTCTTC
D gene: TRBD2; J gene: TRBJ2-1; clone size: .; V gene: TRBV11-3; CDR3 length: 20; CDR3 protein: CASSLPSGTSGDYNLNEQFF; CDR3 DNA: TGTGCCAGCAGCTTACCCTCCGGGACTAGCGGGGATTACAACCTCAATGAGCAGTTCTTC
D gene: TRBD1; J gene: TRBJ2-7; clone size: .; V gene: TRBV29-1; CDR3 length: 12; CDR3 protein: CSVGTGGGEQYF; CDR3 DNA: TGCAGCGTTGGGACAGGGGGCGGGGAGCAGTACTTC
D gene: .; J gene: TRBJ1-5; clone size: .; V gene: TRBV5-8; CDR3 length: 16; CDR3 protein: CASSRDWEGQGWPQHF; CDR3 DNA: TGTGCCAGCAGCCGGGACTGGGAGGGCCAGGGTTGGCCCCAGCATTTT
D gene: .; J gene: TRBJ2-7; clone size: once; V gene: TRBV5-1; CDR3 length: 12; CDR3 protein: CASSSQGYEQYF; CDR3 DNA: TGCGCCAGCAGCTCGCAGGGTTACGAGCAGTACTTC
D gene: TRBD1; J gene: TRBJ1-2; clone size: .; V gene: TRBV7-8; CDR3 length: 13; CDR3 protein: CASGQGINYGYTF; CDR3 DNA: TGTGCCAGCGGACAGGGGATTAACTATGGCTACACCTTC
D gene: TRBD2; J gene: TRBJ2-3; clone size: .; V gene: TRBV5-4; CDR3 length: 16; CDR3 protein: CASSPRTSDPTDTQYF; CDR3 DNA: TGTGCCAGCAGCCCCCGGACTAGCGACCCCACAGATACGCAGTATTTT
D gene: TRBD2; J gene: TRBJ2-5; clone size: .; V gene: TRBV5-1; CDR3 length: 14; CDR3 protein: CASSSSGGAETQYF; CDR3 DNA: TGCGCCAGCAGCTCTAGCGGGGGGGCAGAGACCCAGTACTTC
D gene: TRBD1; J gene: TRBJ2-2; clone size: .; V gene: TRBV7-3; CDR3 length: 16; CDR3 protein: CASSTGTGANTGELFF; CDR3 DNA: TGTGCCAGCAGCACTGGGACAGGGGCGAACACCGGGGAGCTGTTTTTT
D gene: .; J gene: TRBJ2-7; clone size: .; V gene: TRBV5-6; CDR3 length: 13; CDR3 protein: CASRRQGNYEQYF; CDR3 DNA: TGTGCCAGCAGGCGTCAGGGGAACTACGAGCAGTACTTC
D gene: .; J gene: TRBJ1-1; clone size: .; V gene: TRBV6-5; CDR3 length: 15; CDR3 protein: CASRAGPSENTEAFF; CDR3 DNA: TGTGCCAGCAGAGCAGGTCCGAGTGAGAACACTGAAGCTTTCTTT
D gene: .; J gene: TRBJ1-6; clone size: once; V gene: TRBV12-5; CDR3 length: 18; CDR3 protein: CASGLARGGSSYNSPLHF; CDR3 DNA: TGTGCTAGTGGTTTGGCAAGAGGCGGAAGCTCCTATAATTCACCCCTCCACTTT
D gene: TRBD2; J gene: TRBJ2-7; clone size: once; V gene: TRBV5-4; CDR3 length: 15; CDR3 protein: CASSPGASGGDEQYF; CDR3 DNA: TGTGCCAGCAGCCCTGGAGCTAGCGGGGGGGACGAGCAGTACTTC
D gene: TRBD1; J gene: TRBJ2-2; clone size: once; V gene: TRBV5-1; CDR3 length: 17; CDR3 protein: CASSFLHGTESTGELFF; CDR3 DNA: TGCGCCAGCAGCTTTTTACACGGGACAGAGAGCACCGGGGAGCTGTTTTTT
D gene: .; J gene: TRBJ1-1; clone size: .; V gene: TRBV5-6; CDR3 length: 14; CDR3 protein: CASSLGGRGTEAFF; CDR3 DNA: TGTGCCAGCAGCTTGGGTGGCAGAGGCACTGAAGCTTTCTTT
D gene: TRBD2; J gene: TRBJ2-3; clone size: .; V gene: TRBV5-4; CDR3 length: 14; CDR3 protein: CATGFSGGADTQYF; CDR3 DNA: TGTGCCACGGGGTTTAGCGGGGGGGCAGATACGCAGTATTTT
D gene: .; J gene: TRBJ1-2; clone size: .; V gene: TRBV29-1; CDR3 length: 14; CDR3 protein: CSVEDPGRVDGYTF; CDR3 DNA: TGCAGCGTTGAAGACCCAGGGAGGGTGGATGGCTACACCTTC
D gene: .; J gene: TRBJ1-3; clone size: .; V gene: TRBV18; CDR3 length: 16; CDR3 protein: CASSPPNGLSGNTIYF; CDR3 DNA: TGTGCCAGCTCACCACCGAATGGGCTCTCTGGAAACACCATATATTTT
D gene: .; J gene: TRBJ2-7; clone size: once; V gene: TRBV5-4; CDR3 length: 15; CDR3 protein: CASSLGGGHSYEQYF; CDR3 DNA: TGTGCCAGCAGCTTGGGCGGGGGCCACTCCTACGAGCAGTACTTC
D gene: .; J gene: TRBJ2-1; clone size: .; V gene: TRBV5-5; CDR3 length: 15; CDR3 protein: CASSLSSSGFDEQFF; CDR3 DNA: TGTGCCAGCAGCTTGTCTAGTAGTGGGTTTGATGAGCAGTTCTTC
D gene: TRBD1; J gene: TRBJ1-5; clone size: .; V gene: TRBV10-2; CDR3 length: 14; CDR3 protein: CASSEDRFNQPQHF; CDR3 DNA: TGCGCCAGCAGCGAGGACAGGTTCAATCAGCCCCAGCATTTT
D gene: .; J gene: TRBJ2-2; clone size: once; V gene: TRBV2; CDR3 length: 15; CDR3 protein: CASSETGPYTGELFF; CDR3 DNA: TGTGCCAGCAGTGAAACAGGGCCTTACACCGGGGAGCTGTTTTTT